This entry is about one T cell receptor (beta chain). What it binds is not known. CDR3 length: 14 residues. Trimming removed 0 bases from V and 2 bases from J, with 9 bases in between. From germline, CDR1 is SGHRS and CDR2 YFSETQ. This sample was included in a study of T cell responses to AZD1222 COVID-19 vaccine. Sequencing was performed with immunoSEQ multiplex PCR; in TCRdb, only in-frame clones are kept and a portion is missing. The data hold 90,000 or so clones, with approximately 83% observed a single time. Findings and caveats of the study: Baseline antibody screening turned up just a handful of seropositive AZD1222 recipients.

This sequence joins TRBV5-1 and TRBJ2-7; D perhaps matches TRBD2 (5 bases). The receptor was derived from an adult in good health. The sequences come from peripheral blood, collected on day 0 of AZD1222 vaccination. In DNA, the CDR3 is TGCGCCAGCAGCTTGGCCCCGGGGACCTACGAGCAGTACTTC. This gives the protein CASSLAPGTYEQYF.